This entry features one TCR beta chain sequence. What it binds is not known. Unrecorded immune exposure was likely among donors, who were nominally healthy when sampled. This specimen comes from a study of cytomegalovirus exposure and HLA in healthy donors. Study overall: Among the roughly 370 genotyped donors, around 85% were placed in the Caucasian-associated ancestry cluster.

Study-level points and caveats: Information on immune exposure was restricted to one variable (CMV serostatus). Later analysis identified several of the most significant clusters that appeared linked to common viral pathogens.

This PCR relied on a set of 60 Vbeta primers and 13 Jbeta primers. The method was immunoSEQ multiplex PCR; TCRdb's version includes in-frame clones alone and lacks a portion of them. The sample has roughly 84,000 clones; around 78% are singletons. CDR3 length equals 14 residues. Trimming took 3 bases from V and 2 from J, leaving 7 bases between them. Looked up from germline, CDR1 is PRHDT and CDR2 is FYEKMQ (reference sequence). Specimen: PBMCs. The V gene is TRBV13, the J gene TRBJ2-2; a weak D match, TRBD1 (6 bases). The clonotype originates from a male donor in good health and CMV-seropositive. The CDR3 sequence is CASSLDRNTGELFF. In DNA, the CDR3 is TGTGCCAGCAGCTTGGACAGAAACACCGGGGAGCTGTTTTTT.